Below are 13 T cell receptor beta chains sequenced from a single sample in a study of T cells in Graves' hyperthyroidism and ophthalmopathy. TCR beta CDR3 region amplification was performed from RNA transcripts. A set of HTBI primers served as the primers for a first-round RT-PCR of the TCR CDR3. A single record per CDR3 protein comes from TCRdb applying MiXCR to the multiplex PCR reads. Counted here are fewer than 550,000 distinct CDR3 sequences, 15% to 17% occurring once; the ten biggest clones make up 13% to 15%. The source material was blood. The source of these receptors is a woman between 18 and 29 years old with Graves' hyperthyroidism.

This clonotype was found a few times. V gene TRBV7-9 combines with J gene TRBJ2-7, with no clear D. The CDR3 sequence is 12 residues long. V lost 7 bases to trimming and J lost 6 bases, with 13 bases between them. From germline, CDR1 is SEHNR and CDR2 FQNEAQ (reference sequence). CDR3 in DNA: TGTGCCAGCATCCCAAAATCGGGCGAGCAGTACTTC. Translating it yields CASIPKSGEQYF.

CDR3 loop: CASSYSDIAPGLGRETQYF. In DNA form, the CDR3 reads TGTGCCAGCAGTTACTCGGATATCGCTCCGGGACTAGGAAGAGAGACCCAGTACTTC. The chain couples TRBV6-6 to TRBJ2-5; TRBD2 aligns across 8 bases. CDR1 and CDR2 (germline): MNHNY, SVGAGI (reference sequence). J lost 4 bases, V lost 0 bases, and 16 bases had no gene match. The CDR3 runs to 19 residues.

This clonotype was seen at least ten times. This CDR3 is CASSAGQGAYSNQPQHF. CDR3 sequence (DNA): TGTGCCAGCAGCGCCGGACAGGGGGCTTATAGCAATCAGCCCCAGCATTTT. This chain joins TRBV9 and TRBJ1-5, with 11 bases fitting TRBD1. Germline V gives CDR1 SGDLS, CDR2 YYNGEE. The CDR3 sequence is 17 residues long. The junction had 5 bases not matched to a gene; V was cut back by 3 bases and J by 0 bases. The full variable domain, completed using reference TRBV9 and TRBJ1-5, is DSGVTQTPKHLITATGQRVTLRCSPRSGDLSVYWYQQSLDQGLQFLIQYYNGEERAKGNILERFSAQQFPDLHSELNLSSLELGDSALYFCASSAGQGAYSNQPQHFGDGTRLSIL.

The chain combines TRBV6-1 with TRBJ2-7; D is possibly TRBD1 or TRBD2 (5 bases each). CDR1 is MNHNS, CDR2 SASEGT, per germline. This CDR3 spans 13 amino acids. Trimming shortened V by 8 bases and J by 1 base, and 12 bases separated the two germline ends. The CDR3 here is CASGRDGSYEQYF. CDR3 bases: TGTGCCAGCGGACGGGACGGTTCCTACGAGCAGTACTTC.

This clonotype was counted ten times or more. The chain links TRBV18 to TRBJ2-1; TRBD1 is a possible D gene (6 bases). The germline V and J ends were trimmed by 6 bases and 9 bases, with 18 bases remaining between them. There are 14 residues in the CDR3. CDR1 and CDR2 (germline): KGHSH, LQKENI. The CDR3 DNA reads TGTGCCAGCTCCCCGACGACAGGAGTCGGTGAGCAGTTCTTC. Its translation: CASSPTTGVGEQFF. Full variable domain (outside the CDR3, taken from reference TRBV18 and TRBJ2-1): NAGVMQNPRHLVRRRGQEARLRCSPMKGHSHVYWYRQLPEEGLKFMVYLQKENIIDESGMPKERFSAEFPKEGPSILRIQQVVRGDSAAYFCASSPTTGVGEQFFGPGTRLTVL.

This clonotype was counted between two and nine times. This chain connects TRBV24-1 to TRBJ2-7; TRBD2 agrees at 8 bases. Germline V gives CDR1 KGHDR, CDR2 SFDVKD. V trimming: 5 bases; J trimming: 6 bases; junction bases outside the gene matches: 11. This CDR3 is 15 amino acids long. The CDR3 is CATSGPGLDSREQYF. CDR3 sequence (DNA): TGTGCCACCAGTGGTCCGGGACTAGACTCCCGCGAGCAGTACTTC.

The CDR3 sequence: CASSLRTAEQYF. CDR3 sequence (DNA): TGTGCCAGCAGCCTGAGGACAGCCGAGCAGTACTTC. The chain links TRBV6-2 or TRBV6-3 to TRBJ2-7; D perhaps matches TRBD1 (6 bases). Trimming removed 6 bases at V and 6 bases at J, with 12 bases between. The CDR3 has 12 residues. From germline, CDR1 is MNHEY and CDR2 SVGEGT.

This chain joins TRBV6-9 and TRBJ2-3; TRBD2 matches at 8 bases. The junction had 6 bases not matched to a gene; V was cut back by 3 bases and J by 4 bases. In germline, CDR1 is MNHGY, CDR2 SVAAGI. This CDR3 comprises 15 residues. CDR3 sequence: CASSYGGGRADTQYF. CDR3 in DNA: TGTGCCAGCAGTTACGGCGGGGGGAGAGCAGATACGCAGTATTTT.

This sequence joins TRBV5-8 and TRBJ2-1; TRBD2 agrees at 8 bases. The V and J ends lost 0 bases and 0 bases, in that order; junction bases with no gene match: 8. The germline gives CDR1 SGHTS, CDR2 YDEGEE. The CDR3 contains 18 residues. The CDR3 DNA follows: TGTGCCAGCAGCTTGGAGGGTAGCGGGGTGAGCTCCTACAATGAGCAGTTCTTC. Its translation is CASSLEGSGVSSYNEQFF.

This clonotype was observed a few times. A much larger clone differs from this one at a single base, so this may be a read error. The rearrangement uses TRBV12-3 or TRBV12-4 and TRBJ2-1; D remains unclear. The CDR3 length is 13 residues. Trimming cost V 0 bases and J 10 bases, with 10 bases left between them. CDR3 sequence (DNA): TGTGCCAGCAGTTTAGCGTCAGTGGGAGAGCAGTTCTTC. Protein product: CASSLASVGEQFF.

The chain links TRBV2 to TRBJ2-1; the D gene could be TRBD1 or TRBD2 (6 bases each). This CDR3 comprises 15 residues. CDR1 and CDR2 (germline): SNHLY, FYNNEI. V lost 2 bases and J lost 3, with 11 bases in between. For the CDR3, the DNA is TGTGCCAGCAGTGAAAAGGGGGGACACTACAATGAGCAGTTCTTC. Protein: CASSEKGGHYNEQFF.

This clonotype was picked up many times. The genes are TRBV2 and TRBJ2-7; TRBD2 aligns across 8 bases. Germline V gene lookup returns CDR1 SNHLY and CDR2 FYNNEI. The CDR3 consists of 16 residues. Trimming at V came to 1 base and at J to 1 base, leaving 6 bases not matched to a gene. CDR3 region: CASSEGGRGGSYEQYF. The CDR3 region has the DNA TGTGCCAGCAGTGAAGGCGGACGGGGGGGATCCTACGAGCAGTACTTC.

This clonotype came up a few times. The rearrangement uses TRBV4-1 and TRBJ2-3; 9 nucleotides align to TRBD2. J was trimmed by 4 bases and V by 4 bases; bases with no gene match: 15. The CDR3 contains 18 residues. Germline CDR1 MGHRA, CDR2 YSYEKL. The DNA of the CDR3 is TGCGCCAGCAGCCTTTTTATCGGCGGGAGGGCAATTGCAGATACGCAGTATTTT. Encoded protein: CASSLFIGGRAIADTQYF.